Sequencing of this TCR beta chain was carried out in a study of blood T cell repertoires in COVID-19. Study information: There were acute and convalescent COVID-19 samples, and they came from the United States, Italy and Spain. From T cells, B-cell-depleted T cells, or PBMCs came the material, which was cDNA or gDNA.

The ends were cut back, 0 bases at V and 6 bases at J, with 9 bases in the middle. This CDR3 comprises 13 residues. Germline CDR1 SGDLS, CDR2 YYNGEE. Symptom resolution, clearance, or two negative PCRs marked donors in Cohort 3 as recovered. TCRdb's copy holds only in-frame clones and misses some; the assay was immunoSEQ multiplex PCR. The sample lists about 190,000 clones, roughly 80% occurring once. Source material: PBMCs or T cells enriched from blood (not recorded which). The source is a woman aged 50 to 60 who had recovered from COVID-19. The chain is built from TRBV9 and TRBJ1-1, with unresolved D. The CDR3 nucleotides are TGTGCCAGCAGCGTAGGGGGAGGCCCTGAAGCTTTCTTT. Translating gives CASSVGGGPEAFF. Full variable domain (missing parts from reference TRBV9 and TRBJ1-1): DSGVTQTPKHLITATGQRVTLRCSPRSGDLSVYWYQQSLDQGLQFLIQYYNGEERAKGNILERFSAQQFPDLHSELNLSSLELGDSALYFCASSVGGGPEAFFGQGTRLTVV.